The 19 T cell receptor beta chains below come from one sample, sequenced in a study of shared clonotypes between healthy human individuals. Sequencing used immunoSEQ multiplex PCR; TCRdb keeps in-frame clones, though not all of them. The sample has 950,000 to 1,100,000 clones, 65% to 75% seen once; the top ten hold about 1.5%. Sequenced sample: memory CD4+ T cells sorted from blood. The subset was: CD45RA-negative fraction. The origin of the receptors is a man younger than 35 in good health.

J is TRBJ1-1 and V is TRBV5-3; D not certain. TRBV5-3 qualifies as an ORF whose function is uncertain. V lost 1 base and J 6 bases, leaving 7 bases between the germline ends. This CDR3 contains 12 residues. The CDR3 is CARSLFKPEAFF. For the CDR3, the DNA is TGTGCCAGAAGCTTGTTTAAACCTGAAGCTTTCTTT.

CDR3 amino acids: CSVVGKYGYTF. CDR3 DNA: TGCAGCGTTGTCGGGAAATACGGCTACACCTTC. The chain is built from TRBV29-1 and TRBJ1-2; D gene ambiguous. The germline CDR1 and CDR2 sequences are SQVTM and ANQGSEA. This CDR3 is built from 11 residues. Trimming stripped 4 bases from V and 8 bases from J, with 11 bases between.

V and J are TRBV5-1 and TRBJ1-1; 9 nucleotides align to TRBD1. The CDR3 length is 16 residues. Germline V lookup: CDR1 SGHRS, CDR2 YFSETQ. With 0 bases clipped from V and 0 bases from J, the junction kept 3 bases outside the gene matches. In nucleotides, the CDR3 is TGCGCCAGCAGCTTGGGTACAGGGGGCCTGAACACTGAAGCTTTCTTT. Translating gives CASSLGTGGLNTEAFF.

This clone was seen once. V usage is TRBV21-1 and J usage is TRBJ2-7; TRBD2, the table's D call, lacks a check against the DNA. TRBV21-1 is annotated as a pseudogene. The CDR3 consists of 12 residues. In DNA, the CDR3 is TGTGCCAGCAGCAACGGGGGACGCGAGCAGTACTTC. As protein: CASSNGGREQYF.

This sequence joins TRBV27 and TRBJ1-1; 7 nucleotides match TRBD1. With 6 bases clipped from V and 2 bases from J, the junction kept 9 bases outside the gene matches. Looked up from germline, CDR1 is MNHEY and CDR2 is SMNVEV (reference sequence). CDR3 length: 15 amino acids. Here the CDR3 reads CASSPLGQVNTEAFF. Here the CDR3 DNA reads TGTGCCAGCAGCCCTCTAGGACAGGTTAACACTGAAGCTTTCTTT.

The chain employs TRBV6-1 and TRBJ2-7; tentatively, D is TRBD2 (6 bases). Trimming stripped 3 bases from V and 0 bases from J, with 12 bases between. The germline gives CDR1 MNHNS, CDR2 SASEGT. The CDR3 runs to 15 residues. Here the CDR3 reads CASSEGPGASYEQYF. CDR3 coding DNA: TGTGCCAGCAGTGAGGGGCCGGGAGCCTCCTACGAGCAGTACTTC.

J is TRBJ2-2 and V is TRBV10-1; D unclear. Trimming stripped 6 bases from V and 6 bases from J, with 11 bases between. Germline V gives CDR1 WNHNN, CDR2 SYGVQD (reference sequence). This CDR3 is 13 amino acids long. This CDR3 reads CASSHGIPGELFF. The CDR3 DNA follows: TGCGCCAGCAGCCATGGGATCCCCGGGGAGCTGTTTTTT.

This chain joins TRBV10-3 and TRBJ2-7, with TRBD2 matching 7 bases. The length of the CDR3 is 13 residues. Germline lookup yields CDR1 ENHRY and CDR2 SYGVKD. V dropped 4 bases and J dropped 6; count of bases not matched to a gene: 6. CDR3 coding DNA: TGTGCCATCAGTGTTGGGGAGGGAGGCGAGCAGTACTTC. This codes for CAISVGEGGEQYF.

This chain uses TRBV27 with TRBJ1-1; TRBD1 is a possible D gene (6 bases). Germline CDR1 and CDR2: MNHEY and SMNVEV (reference sequence). The CDR3 runs to 16 residues. Trimming removed 5 bases from V and 4 bases from J, with 20 bases in between. CDR3 nucleotides: TGTGCCAGCAGTCTAACGGGGGGCAGGGTGGGCACTGAAGCTTTCTTT. Amino acid sequence: CASSLTGGRVGTEAFF.

This chain joins TRBV5-1 and TRBJ2-3, with 7 bases identical to TRBD2. The CDR3 is 15 amino acids. CDR1 and CDR2 from the germline V gene are SGHRS and YFSETQ. J gave up 4 bases and V 2 bases, and 7 bases lay outside the gene matches. The CDR3 coding sequence is TGCGCCAGCAGCTTCGGGCAGGGAGGGGCAGATACGCAGTATTTT. Its protein product is CASSFGQGGADTQYF.

This sequence joins TRBV6-1 and TRBJ2-7; 9 positions agree with TRBD1. The V and J ends lost 7 bases and 6 bases, in that order; junction bases with no gene match: 16. The CDR3 spans 16 residues. Per germline, CDR1 MNHNS and CDR2 SASEGT. CDR3: CASIDRVGTGRFEQYF. The CDR3 DNA sequence: TGTGCCAGCATTGACCGGGTTGGGACAGGGAGGTTCGAGCAGTACTTC.

This rearrangement joins TRBV2 to TRBJ1-1; 9 bases agree with TRBD1. The CDR3 loop spans 14 amino acids. Germline V gives CDR1 SNHLY, CDR2 FYNNEI. J was trimmed by 3 bases and V by 4 bases; bases with no gene match: 3. In DNA, the CDR3 is TGTGCCAGCAGTGTCGGACAGGGGTACACTGAAGCTTTCTTT. Protein product: CASSVGQGYTEAFF.

This clone was observed a handful of times. Here the CDR3 DNA reads TGTGCCTGGAGCAAACAGGGTATCGAGCAGTACTTC. Translated, it gives CAWSKQGIEQYF. V and J are TRBV30 and TRBJ2-7; D perhaps matches TRBD1 (6 bases). V shed 3 bases and J shed 6 bases, with 12 bases lying between them. CDR3 length equals 12 residues. The germline V gene encodes CDR1 GTSNPN and CDR2 SVGIG (reference sequence).

The chain links TRBV7-2 to TRBJ2-7; the D gene could be TRBD1 or TRBD2 (5 bases each). Germline V gene sequence: CDR1 SGHTA, CDR2 FQGNSA. The V end lost 5 bases, the J end lost 4 bases, and 12 bases lay between the germline ends. The CDR3 is 13 residues long. CDR3 loop: CASSLGTQYEQYF. CDR3 nucleotides: TGTGCCAGCAGCCTGGGGACGCAATACGAGCAGTACTTC.

This rearrangement joins TRBV15 to TRBJ2-7; D remains unclear. Trimming took off 8 bases at V and 4 bases at J, with 15 bases between the two ends. Germline CDR1 reads LNHNV; CDR2 reads YYDKDF (reference sequence). This CDR3 region has 13 residues. The CDR3 nucleotides are TGTGCCACCGGCCCCGCAGATCCATACGAGCAGTACTTC. Protein sequence: CATGPADPYEQYF.

On this clone: This sample includes further DNA sequences coding for the same CDR3. The V gene is TRBV2, the J gene TRBJ1-6, with 9 positions matching TRBD1. CDR1 SNHLY and CDR2 FYNNEI come from the germline V gene. V dropped 6 bases and J dropped 7; count of bases not matched to a gene: 1. This CDR3 is 13 amino acids long. The CDR3 DNA reads TGTGCCAGCAGCGGGACAGGGAATTCACCCCTCCACTTT. Encoded protein: CASSGTGNSPLHF.

This rearrangement joins TRBV27 to TRBJ2-2; D not certain. The CDR3 covers 17 residues. V lost 3 bases, J lost 4 bases, and 18 bases lay in between. CDR1 and CDR2 from the germline V gene are MNHEY and SMNVEV (reference sequence). CDR3 sequence: CASSFFAHFGSTGELFF. The CDR3 bases are TGTGCCAGCAGTTTTTTCGCGCACTTCGGGTCCACCGGGGAGCTGTTTTTT.

The chain uses TRBV14 and TRBJ2-3, with D perhaps being TRBD1 or TRBD2 (5 bases each). V lost 8 bases, J lost 1 base, and 13 bases lay in between. Looked up from germline, CDR1 is SGHDN and CDR2 is FVKESK. The CDR3 length is 14 residues. This chain's CDR3 is CASRSGTGTDTQYF. The CDR3 DNA follows: TGTGCCAGCCGTTCTGGGACGGGCACAGATACGCAGTATTTT.

The chain recombines TRBV27 with TRBJ2-1; D possibly matches TRBD1 or TRBD2 (5 bases each). V lost 5 bases and J 7 bases, leaving 18 bases between the germline ends. Germline V lookup: CDR1 MNHEY, CDR2 SMNVEV (reference sequence). This CDR3 has 15 amino acids. As DNA, the CDR3 is TGTGCCAGCAGTCCACTTGGTAAGAGGGGAAATGAGCAGTTCTTC. It specifies CASSPLGKRGNEQFF.